Listed here are 11 T cell receptor beta chains from one sample, sequenced in a study of brain T cells in children with intractable seizures. Some clones are missing from TCRdb's copy, which holds only in-frame ones; the method was immunoSEQ multiplex PCR. This table holds 340,000 or so clones, about 93% found once. Indicated time point: blood from clinic visit 5 months post-surgery; TSC patient then seizure free. The source material was peripheral blood, sampled less than 6 months after surgery. The receptors here all came from a boy less than two years old with tuberous sclerosis and intractable seizures.

The chain employs TRBV2 and TRBJ2-7; 9 bases map to TRBD2. V lost 4 bases, J lost 2 bases, and 6 bases stayed unmatched. Per germline, CDR1 SNHLY and CDR2 FYNNEI. This CDR3 contains 15 residues. The chain's CDR3 is CASSVASGRTYEQYF. The CDR3, as DNA: TGTGCCAGCAGTGTAGCGAGCGGGAGGACCTACGAGCAGTACTTC.

This chain links TRBV30 with TRBJ1-4; the match to TRBD1 covers 8 bases. V dropped 3 bases and J dropped 4; count of bases not matched to a gene: 1. The CDR3 totals 13 residues. The germline V gene encodes CDR1 GTSNPN and CDR2 SVGIG (reference sequence). CDR3 nucleotides: TGTGCCTGGAGAGACAGGGGTAATGAAAAACTGTTTTTT. Residues: CAWRDRGNEKLFF.

The rearrangement links TRBV10-3 to TRBJ2-2; TRBD2 aligns across 8 bases. Trimming removed 2 bases from V and 5 bases from J; junction bases left unmatched: 16. The CDR3 covers 19 residues. CDR1 is ENHRY and CDR2 is SYGVKD in the germline V gene. CDR3: CAISEQRRSGRLSTGELFF. CDR3 DNA: TGTGCCATCAGTGAGCAGAGAAGGAGCGGGAGACTCTCTACCGGGGAGCTGTTTTTT.

In DNA form, the CDR3 reads TGTGCCAGCAGTCCCAGAACGGGGGGCCTTGGCGGGGAGCTGTTTTTT. Residues: CASSPRTGGLGGELFF. J is TRBJ2-2 and V is TRBV7-2; D is possibly TRBD2 (7 bases). Germline values: CDR1 SGHTA, CDR2 FQGNSA. There are 16 residues in the CDR3. V lost 6 bases and J lost 7, with 21 bases in between.

The V gene is TRBV5-1, the J gene TRBJ2-7; D is perhaps TRBD2 (6 bases). CDR3 size: 15 residues. V gave up 0 bases and J gave up 5 bases, with 15 bases separating them. Germline CDR1 is SGHRS and CDR2 is YFSETQ. CDR3 sequence: CASSLESGRMNEQYF. CDR3 nucleotide sequence: TGCGCCAGCAGCTTGGAGTCAGGGAGGATGAACGAGCAGTACTTC.

For this clone: The sample contains more than one DNA sequence encoding this CDR3. As DNA, the CDR3 is TGTGCCAGCAGCTTAGCTAGCGGGAACACCGGGGAGCTGTTTTTT. Its translation: CASSLASGNTGELFF. The rearrangement joins TRBV7-9 to TRBJ2-2, with a tentative D call TRBD2 (6 bases). The V end was cut by 0 bases, the J end by 1 base, with 6 bases between. Germline CDR1 reads SEHNR; CDR2 reads FQNEAQ (reference sequence). The CDR3 has 15 residues.

The genes are TRBV2 and TRBJ1-4; D gene uncertain. Per the germline V gene, CDR1 is SNHLY and CDR2 is FYNNEI. The V and J ends lost 4 bases and 1 base respectively, with 4 bases between them. This CDR3 is 13 amino acids long. In DNA form, the CDR3 reads TGTGCCAGCAGTGTGGGAACTAATGAAAAACTGTTTTTT. Protein sequence: CASSVGTNEKLFF.

The V and J genes are TRBV9 and TRBJ2-5; tentative D call: TRBD2 (6 bases). The CDR3 spans 15 residues. Trimming stripped 0 bases from V and 0 bases from J, with 9 bases between. Germline assignment: CDR1 SGDLS and CDR2 YYNGEE. In DNA, the CDR3 is TGTGCCAGCAGCGTAGGCGGGAATAACCAAGAGACCCAGTACTTC. Translating gives CASSVGGNNQETQYF.

The chain carries TRBV4-1 and TRBJ1-1, with D maybe TRBD1 (6 bases). This CDR3 region has 15 residues. Trimming removed 4 bases at V and 5 bases at J, with 17 bases between. Germline V CDR1 and CDR2: MGHRA, YSYEKL. The CDR3 DNA reads as TGCGCCAGCAGCCCCCTTACAGGGATATGGACTGAAGCTTTCTTT. Amino acids: CASSPLTGIWTEAFF.

This chain connects TRBV12-3 or TRBV12-4 to TRBJ1-1, with a possible D match to TRBD1 (5 bases). Trimming took off 3 bases at V and 7 bases at J, with 12 bases between the two ends. The CDR3 is 13 amino acids. The CDR3 sequence is CASSFKGFYEAFF. CDR3 DNA: TGTGCCAGCAGTTTTAAGGGGTTTTATGAAGCTTTCTTT.

The genes are TRBV9 and TRBJ2-1; 10 nucleotides match TRBD1. The CDR3 spans 16 residues. Germline-derived CDR1 and CDR2 are SGDLS and YYNGEE. J gave up 7 bases and V 3 bases, and 10 bases lay outside the gene matches. CDR3 coding DNA: TGTGCCAGCAGCGACCGGGACAGGGGTGATTGGAATGAGCAGTTCTTC. Protein sequence: CASSDRDRGDWNEQFF.